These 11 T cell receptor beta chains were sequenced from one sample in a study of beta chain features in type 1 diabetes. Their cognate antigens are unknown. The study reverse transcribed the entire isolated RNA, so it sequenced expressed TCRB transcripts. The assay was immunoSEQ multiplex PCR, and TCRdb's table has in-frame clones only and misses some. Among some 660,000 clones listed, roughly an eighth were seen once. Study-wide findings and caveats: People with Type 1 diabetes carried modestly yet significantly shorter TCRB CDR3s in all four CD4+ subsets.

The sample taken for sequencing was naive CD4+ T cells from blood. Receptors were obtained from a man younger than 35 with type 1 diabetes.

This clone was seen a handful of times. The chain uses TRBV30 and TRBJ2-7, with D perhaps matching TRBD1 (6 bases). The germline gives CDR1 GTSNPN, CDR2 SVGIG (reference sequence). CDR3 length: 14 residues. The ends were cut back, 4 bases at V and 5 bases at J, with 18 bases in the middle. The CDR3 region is CAWNLITGIHEQYF. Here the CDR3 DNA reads TGTGCCTGGAACCTAATTACAGGGATTCACGAGCAGTACTTC.

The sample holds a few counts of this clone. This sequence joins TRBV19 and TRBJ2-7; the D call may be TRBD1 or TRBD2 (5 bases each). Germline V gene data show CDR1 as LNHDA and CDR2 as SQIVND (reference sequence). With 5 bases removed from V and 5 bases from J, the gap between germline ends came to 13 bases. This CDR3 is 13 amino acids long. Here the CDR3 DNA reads TGTGCCAGTAGTCTGGGGGATCTCCACGAGCAGTACTTC. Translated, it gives CASSLGDLHEQYF.

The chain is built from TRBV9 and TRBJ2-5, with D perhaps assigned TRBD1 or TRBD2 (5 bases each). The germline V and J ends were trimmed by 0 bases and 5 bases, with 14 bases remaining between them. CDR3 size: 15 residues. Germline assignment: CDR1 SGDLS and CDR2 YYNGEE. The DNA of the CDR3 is TGTGCCAGCAGCGTAGGGGTACGGGACCCGGAGACCCAGTACTTC. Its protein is CASSVGVRDPETQYF.

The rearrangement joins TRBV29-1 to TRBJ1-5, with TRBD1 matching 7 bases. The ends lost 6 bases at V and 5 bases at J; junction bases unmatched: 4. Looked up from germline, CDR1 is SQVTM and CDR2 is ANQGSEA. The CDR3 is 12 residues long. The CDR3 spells CSVGGTDQPQHF. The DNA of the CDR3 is TGCAGCGTAGGGGGGACAGATCAGCCCCAGCATTTT. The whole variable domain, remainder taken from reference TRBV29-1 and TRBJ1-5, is SAVISQKPSRDICQRGTSLTIQCQVDSQVTMMFWYRQQPGQSLTLIATANQGSEATYESGFVIDKFPISRPNLTFSTLTVSNMSPEDSSIYLCSVGGTDQPQHFGDGTRLSIL.

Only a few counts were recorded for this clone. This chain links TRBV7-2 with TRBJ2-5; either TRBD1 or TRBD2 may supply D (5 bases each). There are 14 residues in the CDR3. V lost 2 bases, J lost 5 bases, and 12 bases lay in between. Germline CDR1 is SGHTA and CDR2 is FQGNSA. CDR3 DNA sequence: TGTGCCAGCAGCTTATTGTCTGGGACGGAGACCCAGTACTTC. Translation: CASSLLSGTETQYF.

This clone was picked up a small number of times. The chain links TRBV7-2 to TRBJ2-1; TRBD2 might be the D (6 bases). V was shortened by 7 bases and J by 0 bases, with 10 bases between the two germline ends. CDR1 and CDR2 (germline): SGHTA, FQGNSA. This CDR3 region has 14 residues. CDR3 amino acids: CASTSTSSYNEQFF. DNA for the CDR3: TGTGCCAGCACTTCGACTAGCTCCTACAATGAGCAGTTCTTC.

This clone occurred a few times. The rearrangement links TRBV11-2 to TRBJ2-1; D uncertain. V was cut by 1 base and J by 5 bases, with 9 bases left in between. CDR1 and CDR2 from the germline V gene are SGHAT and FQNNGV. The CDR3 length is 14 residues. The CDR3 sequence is CASSLVSQHNEQFF. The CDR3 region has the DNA TGTGCCAGCAGCTTAGTCTCACAGCACAATGAGCAGTTCTTC.

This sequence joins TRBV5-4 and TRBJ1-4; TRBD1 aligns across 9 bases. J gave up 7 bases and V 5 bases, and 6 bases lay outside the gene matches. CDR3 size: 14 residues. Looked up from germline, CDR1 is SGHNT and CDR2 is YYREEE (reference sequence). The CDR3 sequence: CASSLRDRAEKLFF. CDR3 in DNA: TGTGCCAGCAGTTTGAGGGACAGGGCTGAAAAACTGTTTTTT.

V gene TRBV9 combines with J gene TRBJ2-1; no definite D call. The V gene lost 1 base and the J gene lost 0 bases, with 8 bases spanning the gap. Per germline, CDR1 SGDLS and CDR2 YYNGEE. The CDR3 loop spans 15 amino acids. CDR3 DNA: TGTGCCAGCAGCGTATCGGATAGCTCCTACAATGAGCAGTTCTTC. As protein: CASSVSDSSYNEQFF.

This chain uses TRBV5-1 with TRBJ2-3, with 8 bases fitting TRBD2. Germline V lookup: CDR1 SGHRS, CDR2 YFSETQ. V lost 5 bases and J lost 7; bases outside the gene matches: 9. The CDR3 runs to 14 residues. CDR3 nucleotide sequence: TGCGCCAGCAGTGGACTAGCCGGTCCTAATACGCAGTATTTT. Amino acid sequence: CASSGLAGPNTQYF.

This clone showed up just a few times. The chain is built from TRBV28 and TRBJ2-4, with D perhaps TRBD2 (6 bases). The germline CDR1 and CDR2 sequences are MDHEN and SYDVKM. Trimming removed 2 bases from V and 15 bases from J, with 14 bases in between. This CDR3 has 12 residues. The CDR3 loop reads CASSLAGTEVYF. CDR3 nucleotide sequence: TGTGCCAGCAGTTTAGCGGGAACGGAGGTGTACTTC.